Each of the 25 T cell receptor beta chains below was sequenced from the same sample in a study of T cell clonality in common variable immunodeficiency (dated by TCRdb to about 2015). Library method: the immunoSEQ multiplex PCR assay. Sourced from immuneACCESS, this table was stored by TCRdb with only in-frame sequences that have V and J called. A share of the clones is absent; for the studies checked, an unresolved V gene accounts for under half, and the remainder has no known explanation. The table gives about 39,000 clones for this sample, with none occurring only once. Approximately 2.6% of the sample comes from the top ten. What was sequenced was peripheral blood mononuclear cells. The receptors here all came from a person between 18 and 70 years old in good health.

This clone was seen many times. The read ends 3 residues early relative to the CDR3; the germline J gene fills the gap. The chain joins TRBV18 to TRBJ2-7; D is unclear. V dropped 4 bases and J dropped 1 base, with 11 bases sitting between them. The CDR3 spans 14 residues. The germline V gene encodes CDR1 KGHSH and CDR2 LQKENI. The part of the CDR3 DNA that was read is TGTGCCAGCTCACGGAACGCGGATTCCTACGAG. Amino acid sequence: CASSRNADSYE. In full, the CDR3 is CASSRNADSYEQYF.

This clone was counted many times. The CDR3 end lies 3 residues beyond the end of the read and is filled in from the germline J gene. The chain joins TRBV19 to TRBJ2-7, with 8 bases that match TRBD2. Germline CDR1 LNHDA, CDR2 SQIVND (reference sequence). This CDR3 has 14 residues. The trim removed 3 bases at V and 6 bases at J, leaving 7 bases unmatched. CDR3 sequence reads: CASSIISGKVEQYF. Partial CDR3 DNA: TGTGCCAGTAGTATTATTAGCGGGAAGGTCGAG.

This clone was recorded a few times. With the read ending 3 residues before the CDR3 end, the germline J gene is used to fill in that end. The V and J genes are TRBV7-9 and TRBJ2-2; the D gene is possibly TRBD1 (6 bases). Germline CDR1 reads SEHNR; CDR2 reads FQNEAQ (reference sequence). CDR3 size: 14 residues. Partial CDR3 DNA: TGTGCCAGCAGCTTAGATCAGGGGTATTCACCG. The encoded protein is CASSLDQGYSP. The whole CDR3 region reads CASSLDQGYSPLFF.

This clone was recorded many times. The CDR3 extends 3 residues past the end of the read, so its final part is completed from the germline J gene. This chain uses TRBV20-1 with TRBJ2-3; perhaps TRBD2 as D (6 bases). The CDR3 covers 14 residues. CDR1 and CDR2 from the germline V gene are DFQATT and SNEGSKA (reference sequence). Here the CDR3 reads CSGLLEGTKETQYF. The sequenced part of the CDR3 DNA is TGCAGTGGACTACTGGAGGGCACCAAAGAGACG.

As for this clone: The CDR3 goes on 3 residues after the read ends, and that part is filled in from the germline J gene. The chain employs TRBV5-1 and TRBJ1-2; the D gene is possibly TRBD1 (5 bases). Germline V gene data show CDR1 as SGHRS and CDR2 as YFSETQ. CDR3 length equals 15 residues. V was pared by 1 base and J by 2 bases, with 12 bases between. The CDR3: CASSLSWTPNYGYTF. CDR3 bases read: TGCGCCAGCAGCTTGTCTTGGACACCGAACTATGGC.

In this sample, this clone turned up many times. The sequence runs out 3 residues before the end of the CDR3; the remainder is reconstructed from the germline J gene. The chain links TRBV14 to TRBJ2-5; no firm D call. The CDR3 spans 12 residues. Trimming took 0 bases from V and 5 from J, leaving 4 bases between them. Germline V gene data show CDR1 as SGHDN and CDR2 as FVKESK. The sequenced CDR3 bases are TGTGCCAGCAGCCAAGATCAGGAGACC. Translation: CASSQDQET. The full CDR3 sequence reads CASSQDQETQYF. The variable domain in full, completed from reference TRBV14 and TRBJ2-5, reads EAGVTQFPSHSVIEKGQTVTLRCDPISGHDNLYWYRRVMGKEIKFLLHFVKESKQDESGMPNNRFLAERTGGTYSTLKVQPAELEDSGVYFCASSQDQETQYFGPGTRLLVL.

The table lists this clone with many counts. The CDR3 extends 3 residues past the end of the read, so its final part is completed from the germline J gene. The genes are TRBV5-1 and TRBJ2-3; TRBD1 aligns across 8 bases. CDR1 is SGHRS, CDR2 YFSETQ, per germline. Trimming at V came to 0 bases and at J to 2 bases, leaving 2 bases not matched to a gene. This CDR3 has 15 residues. The CDR3 bases that were read are TGCGCCAGCAGCTTGGGGACAGGGAACACAGATACG. Its protein is CASSLGTGNTDT. The CDR3 reads in full as CASSLGTGNTDTQYF.

A note on this clone: The read falls 3 residues short of the CDR3 end, and the missing part is taken from the germline J gene. The genes are TRBV6-2 or TRBV6-3 and TRBJ1-1; D ambiguous. The V gene's germline CDR1 is MNHEY and CDR2 SVGEGT. CDR3 length: 11 amino acids. V was shortened by 8 bases and J by 1 base, with 5 bases between the two germline ends. Incomplete CDR3 DNA: TGTGCCAGCTTGGCGAACACTGAA. Its protein product is CASLANTE. The complete CDR3 reads CASLANTEAFF.

This clone was observed a handful of times. Read coverage stops 3 residues before the CDR3 terminus; the germline J gene supplies the remainder. The chain has TRBV25-1 and TRBJ2-1; a weak D match, TRBD2 (6 bases). Trimming stripped 8 bases from V and 8 bases from J, with 16 bases between. Germline values: CDR1 MGHDK, CDR2 SYGVNS. The CDR3 spans 13 residues. The covered CDR3 bases are TGTGCCAGCTCAAGGGCCGGGGGAGATGAG. It yields the protein CASSRAGGDE. The full CDR3 sequence reads CASSRAGGDEQFF.

This clone came up a few times. The read falls 3 residues short of the CDR3 end, and the missing part is taken from the germline J gene. The chain has TRBV19 and TRBJ2-3, with 7 bases aligning to TRBD1. This CDR3 spans 16 amino acids. Germline V gene lookup returns CDR1 LNHDA and CDR2 SQIVND (reference sequence). The CDR3 DNA, read in part, is TGTGCCAGTAGTATAATGTGGACAGGTGGGAATCAGCCG. Translation: CASSIMWTGGNQP. From start to end, the CDR3 is CASSIMWTGGNQPQYF.

On this clone: The read terminates 3 residues before the CDR3 end, so the remaining end is supplied by the germline J gene. The rearrangement links TRBV7-6 to TRBJ1-1, with D possibly being TRBD1 (5 bases). Germline V gives CDR1 SGHVS, CDR2 FNYEAQ. This CDR3 spans 15 amino acids. CDR3 DNA, as far as it was read: TGTGCCAGCAGCTTAGCTGGAGGGGTGGGCAGGGAA. Amino acids: CASSLAGGVGRE. The entire CDR3 reads CASSLAGGVGREAFF.

This clone was recorded many times. The missing CDR3 end, 3 residues past where the read stops, is filled in from the germline J gene. Other DNA variants within this sample encode the same CDR3. This rearrangement joins TRBV19 to TRBJ1-3; TRBD1 might be the D (5 bases). CDR1 LNHDA and CDR2 SQIVND come from the germline V gene (reference sequence). CDR3 length: 17 amino acids. The V end was cut by 0 bases, the J end by 0 bases, with 12 bases between. CDR3: CASSIDAGGDSGNTIYF. The sequenced CDR3 bases are TGTGCCAGTAGTATAGATGCGGGGGGTGACTCTGGAAACACC. The variable domain in full, with the rest retrieved from reference TRBV19 and TRBJ1-3, is DGGITQSPKYLFRKEGQNVTLSCEQNLNHDAMYWYRQDPGQGLRLIYYSQIVNDFQKGDIAEGYSVSREKKESFPLTVTSAQKNPTAFYLCASSIDAGGDSGNTIYFGEGSWLTVV.

This clone has ten or more counts. The CDR3 end is not reached by the read, which stops 3 residues before it; the germline J gene fills it in. This chain uses TRBV2 with TRBJ2-1, with a weak D call TRBD1 (6 bases). The CDR3 loop spans 15 amino acids. Between the trimmed V and J ends, which lost 8 bases and 7 bases, there was a span of 21 bases. Germline CDR1 SNHLY, CDR2 FYNNEI. The CDR3 here is CASLPQGLVRNEQFF. Partial CDR3 DNA: TGTGCCAGCCTTCCGCAGGGGTTGGTGAGGAATGAG.

This clone was counted many times. Sequencing ends 3 residues short of the CDR3 end; the germline J gene provides the rest. J is TRBJ2-3 and V is TRBV6-2 or TRBV6-3; 8 bases are a match to TRBD2. The V and J ends lost 7 bases and 0 bases, in that order; junction bases with no gene match: 3. This CDR3 spans 14 amino acids. CDR1 is MNHEY and CDR2 is SVGEGT in the germline V gene. The CDR3 here is CASMPSGSTDTQYF. The part of the CDR3 DNA that was read is TGTGCCAGCATGCCTAGCGGGAGCACAGATACG.

This clone was seen ten or more times. The read comes to an end 3 residues before the CDR3 does, leaving the germline J gene to fill in the end. The V call is TRBV20-1, the J call TRBJ2-2, with D possibly matching TRBD2 (6 bases). This CDR3 is built from 16 residues. Trimming shortened V by 1 base and J by 2 bases, and 14 bases separated the two germline ends. Germline V gives CDR1 DFQATT, CDR2 SNEGSKA (reference sequence). The CDR3 protein is CSARGQGGVNTGELFF. CDR3 DNA, as far as it was read: TGCAGTGCTAGAGGGCAGGGCGGGGTTAACACCGGGGAG.

This clone has at least ten counts. The read terminates 3 residues before the CDR3 end, so the remaining end is supplied by the germline J gene. The V gene is TRBV20-1, the J gene TRBJ2-5; 7 bases align to TRBD2. This CDR3 spans 17 amino acids. The germline V gene has CDR1 DFQATT and CDR2 SNEGSKA (reference sequence). Trimming removed 1 base from V and 4 bases from J; junction bases left unmatched: 15. CDR3: CSARGVVEGEGRETQYF. Incomplete CDR3 DNA: TGCAGTGCTAGAGGGGTCGTTGAAGGGGAGGGCCGAGAGACC.

This clone was seen ten or more times. The read stops 3 residues short of the end of the CDR3; the missing end is completed from the germline J gene. J is TRBJ2-7 and V is TRBV30; TRBD1 matches at 8 bases. Trimming cost V 7 bases and J 3 bases; bases outside gene matches: 8. The CDR3 extends over 13 amino acids. Germline-derived CDR1 and CDR2 are GTSNPN and SVGIG (reference sequence). CDR3 amino acids: CASTSGTGYEQYF. CDR3 DNA (partial): TGTGCCTCGACTTCCGGGACAGGCTACGAG.

This clone was recorded a few times. The read gets to within 3 residues of the CDR3 end, and the germline J gene fills in the rest. This chain connects TRBV7-3 to TRBJ2-1, with 9 bases that match TRBD2. Germline CDR1 SGHTA, CDR2 FQGTGA. The V segment lost 4 bases and the J segment 2 bases; nucleotides outside the gene matches: 6. The CDR3 loop spans 16 amino acids. CDR3 protein: CASSSLAGVPYNEQFF. Partial CDR3 DNA: TGTGCCAGCAGCTCATTAGCGGGAGTCCCCTACAATGAG.

As for this clone: The observed sequence ends 3 residues before the CDR3 terminus, with the missing tail filled in from the germline J gene. This sequence joins TRBV5-1 and TRBJ2-5; TRBD2 aligns across 7 bases. The CDR3 has 14 residues. The junction had 4 bases not matched to a gene; V was cut back by 4 bases and J by 1 base. Germline CDR1 is SGHRS and CDR2 is YFSETQ. CDR3 DNA, as far as it was read: TGCGCCAGCAGCCCGCGGGGGACCCAAGAGACC. Translation gives CASSPRGTQET. The CDR3, in full, reads CASSPRGTQETQYF.

The table lists this clone with many counts. The sequenced fragment ends 3 residues before the CDR3 boundary, so the rest is inferred from the germline J gene. The V gene is TRBV9, the J gene TRBJ2-6, with 7 bases aligning to TRBD2. With V trimmed by 6 bases and J by 2 bases, 5 bases remained unmatched. This CDR3 spans 15 amino acids. CDR1 SGDLS and CDR2 YYNGEE come from the germline V gene. This CDR3 is CASTVGGAGANVLTF. Incomplete CDR3 DNA: TGTGCCAGCACCGTTGGGGGGGCTGGGGCCAACGTC. The full variable domain, its missing parts supplied by reference TRBV9 and TRBJ2-6, is DSGVTQTPKHLITATGQRVTLRCSPRSGDLSVYWYQQSLDQGLQFLIQYYNGEERAKGNILERFSAQQFPDLHSELNLSSLELGDSALYFCASTVGGAGANVLTFGAGSRLTVL.

This clone was observed at least ten times. The read terminates 3 residues before the CDR3 end, so the remaining end is supplied by the germline J gene. The V call is TRBV20-1, the J call TRBJ2-7, with 8 nucleotides matching TRBD1. V shed 3 bases, J shed 1 base, and the junction held 5 bases outside the gene matches. This CDR3 is 14 amino acids long. Germline values: CDR1 DFQATT, CDR2 SNEGSKA (reference sequence). CDR3 in amino acids: CSASRTGRSYEQYF. Partial CDR3 DNA: TGCAGTGCTAGCCGGACAGGGAGATCCTACGAG.

This clone occurred many times. The read terminates 3 residues before the CDR3 end, so the remaining end is supplied by the germline J gene. This chain links TRBV19 with TRBJ1-1; D gene unclear. This CDR3 contains 13 residues. V was cut by 5 bases and J by 1 base, with 8 bases left in between. Germline V gene sequence: CDR1 LNHDA, CDR2 SQIVND (reference sequence). The CDR3 region is CASSSKPNTEAFF. The part of the CDR3 DNA that was read is TGTGCCAGTAGTTCCAAGCCGAACACTGAA.

This clone was recorded at least ten times. With the read ending 3 residues before the CDR3 end, the germline J gene is used to fill in that end. The rearrangement links TRBV6-2 or TRBV6-3 to TRBJ2-5, with 10 bases matching TRBD1. V lost 6 bases, J lost 3 bases, and 10 bases stayed unmatched. The CDR3 totals 16 residues. Germline V CDR1 and CDR2: MNHEY, SVGEGT. CDR3: CASRTGGGAGEETQYF. The covered CDR3 bases are TGTGCCAGCAGGACAGGGGGCGGCGCGGGAGAAGAGACC.

This clone came up many times. The sequence runs out 3 residues before the end of the CDR3; the remainder is reconstructed from the germline J gene. The chain links TRBV7-9 to TRBJ2-5, with 7 bases matching TRBD1. Germline CDR1 reads SEHNR; CDR2 reads FQNEAQ (reference sequence). The CDR3 has 13 amino acids. Unmatched junction bases numbered 5, after V lost 5 bases and J lost 5 bases. CDR3 in amino acids: CASSKGQPETQYF. The part of the CDR3 DNA that was read is TGTGCCAGCAGCAAGGGACAGCCGGAGACC.

This clone was found many times. The missing CDR3 end, 3 residues past where the read stops, is filled in from the germline J gene. The chain couples TRBV2 to TRBJ2-7; TRBD1 agrees at 7 bases. V shed 7 bases and J 0 bases; nucleotides not matched to a gene: 3. The CDR3 sequence is 13 residues long. The germline V gene has CDR1 SNHLY and CDR2 FYNNEI. The CDR3 DNA, read in part, is TGTGCCAGCACGGACAGGAGCTCCTACGAG. Amino acids: CASTDRSSYE. The CDR3 in full is CASTDRSSYEQYF.